Reported below is one TCR beta chain. This entry is derived from a study of cytomegalovirus exposure and HLA in healthy donors. PCR used 60 Vbeta primers and 13 Jbeta primers. Measured with immunoSEQ multiplex PCR; TCRdb has only the in-frame clones, and not every one. Of roughly 130,000 clones in the sample, approximately 91% were seen once. Germline CDR1 and CDR2: SGHRS and YFSETQ. The CDR3 is made up of 15 amino acids. Trimming left V 4 bases short and J 3 bases short, with 15 bases between. Sequenced sample: PBMCs. This chain joins TRBV5-1 and TRBJ2-3; TRBD2 might be the D (6 bases). The clonotype was recovered from a woman aged 40 to 55 in good health and CMV-seronegative. In DNA, the CDR3 is TGCGCCAGCAGCCCGATGGGGGGACGGACAGATACGCAGTATTTT. Its protein is CASSPMGGRTDTQYF.